The next 29 T cell receptor beta chains were all read from a single sample in a study of CD8 T cells in ankylosing spondylitis. Via MiXCR, TCRdb re-called the 5' RACE reads, giving one row per CDR3 protein. The sample has roughly 150,000 distinct CDR3 sequences; 5.5% to 7.5% are singletons. The sequenced sample was blood, either unsorted or a sorted T cell fraction (not recorded which). The receptors originated from a female donor with ankylosing spondylitis or in good health (not recorded which).

In this sample, this clonotype turned up many times. The chain couples TRBV3-1 to TRBJ2-1, with a possible D match to TRBD1 (6 bases). This CDR3 has 15 amino acids. Germline V lookup: CDR1 LGHDT, CDR2 YNNKEL (reference sequence). Trimming removed 5 bases at V and 5 bases at J, with 16 bases between. This chain's CDR3 is CASSNTQGVDNEQFF. The CDR3 coding sequence is TGTGCCAGCAGCAATACACAGGGAGTGGACAATGAGCAGTTCTTC.

This clonotype is termed medium-sized. The chain combines TRBV2 with TRBJ1-2; no firm D call. V was pared by 3 bases and J by 0 bases, with 17 bases between. Germline V lookup: CDR1 SNHLY, CDR2 FYNNEI. The CDR3 contains 17 residues. This CDR3 is CASSDGLGSEANYGYTF. CDR3 DNA sequence: TGTGCCAGCAGTGATGGGCTCGGCAGTGAAGCTAACTATGGCTACACCTTC.

This clonotype was recorded many times. CDR3: CASSQDHQVPYEQYF. The CDR3 DNA follows: TGTGCCAGCAGCCAAGATCATCAGGTCCCCTACGAGCAGTACTTC. This chain joins TRBV3-1 and TRBJ2-7; D unclear. Germline V CDR1 and CDR2: LGHDT, YNNKEL (reference sequence). Trimming took off 0 bases at V and 2 bases at J, with 11 bases between the two ends. The CDR3 consists of 15 residues.

This clonotype was counted many times. J is TRBJ2-3 and V is TRBV6-1, with a tentative D call TRBD2 (6 bases). The germline CDR1 and CDR2 sequences are MNHNS and SASEGT. Between the trimmed V and J ends, which lost 6 bases and 0 bases, there was a span of 10 bases. The CDR3 covers 14 residues. The CDR3 sequence is CASREGPSTDTQYF. Here the CDR3 DNA reads TGTGCCAGCAGGGAGGGACCGAGCACAGATACGCAGTATTTT.

About this clonotype: A much larger clone differs from this one at a single base, so this may be a read error. The chain uses TRBV7-9 and TRBJ2-1, with 9 bases that match TRBD2. Trimming at V came to 7 bases and at J to 5 bases, leaving 12 bases not matched to a gene. The CDR3 is made up of 16 amino acids. From germline, CDR1 is SEHNR and CDR2 FQNEAQ (reference sequence). The CDR3 reads CASTFSRGLADNEQFF. CDR3 DNA: TGTGCCAGCACCTTTTCGCGGGGACTAGCCGACAATGAGCAGTTCTTC.

Points on this clonotype: A single base separates this from a much larger clone, so it may be a read error. The CDR3 region has the DNA TGCAGCGTTTTAAAGGACTGGGGCGAGCAGTACTTC. Translated, it gives CSVLKDWGEQYF. The chain combines TRBV29-1 with TRBJ2-7, with TRBD2 as a possible D gene (5 bases). The CDR3 runs to 12 residues. V shed 5 bases and J shed 6 bases, with 14 bases lying between them. Germline-derived CDR1 and CDR2 are SQVTM and ANQGSEA.

The table lists this clonotype with many counts. The chain has TRBV3-1 and TRBJ2-1, with D unclear. Per the germline V gene, CDR1 is LGHDT and CDR2 is YNNKEL (reference sequence). The CDR3 is 15 residues long. V was shortened by 4 bases and J by 0 bases, with 10 bases between the two germline ends. The CDR3 bases are TGTGCCAGCAGCCGTAGCAAGAGCTCCTACAATGAGCAGTTCTTC. Encoded protein: CASSRSKSSYNEQFF.

The table lists this clonotype with many counts. The J gene is TRBJ2-2, the V gene TRBV7-9; TRBD1 might be the D (5 bases). The germline V gene encodes CDR1 SEHNR and CDR2 FQNEAQ (reference sequence). The CDR3 contains 15 residues. Trimming removed 1 base at V and 1 base at J, with 7 bases between. DNA for the CDR3: TGTGCCAGCAGCTTAGGACAGCAGAACACCGGGGAGCTGTTTTTT. The encoded protein is CASSLGQQNTGELFF.

This clonotype was counted only a few times. The rearrangement joins TRBV7-2 to TRBJ2-3, with unresolved D. The length of the CDR3 is 13 residues. The germline CDR1 and CDR2 sequences are SGHTA and FQGNSA. The V end lost 1 base, the J end lost 4 bases, and 6 bases lay between the germline ends. The CDR3 sequence: CASSLGRPDTQYF. Written as DNA, the CDR3 is TGTGCCAGCAGCTTAGGGCGGCCAGATACGCAGTATTTT.

This clonotype has a count of ten or more. V and J are TRBV20-1 and TRBJ1-1, with 7 bases aligning to TRBD1. The CDR3 contains 13 residues. V gave up 4 bases and J gave up 8 bases; unmatched junction bases: 10. Germline V gene data show CDR1 as DFQATT and CDR2 as SNEGSKA (reference sequence). CDR3 residues: CSAKQGIYSEAFF. The CDR3, as DNA: TGCAGTGCTAAACAGGGGATTTATTCAGAAGCTTTCTTT.

V usage is TRBV5-6 and J usage is TRBJ2-2; D remains unclear. V was trimmed by 0 bases and J by 5 bases, leaving 8 bases between them. The CDR3 length is 14 residues. The germline V gene encodes CDR1 SGHDT and CDR2 YYEEEE. Written as DNA, the CDR3 is TGTGCCAGCAGCTTGGGTCTGGAGACCGGGGAGCTGTTTTTT. This gives the protein CASSLGLETGELFF.

This clonotype showed up many times. The chain recombines TRBV5-1 with TRBJ1-1; the match to TRBD1 covers 7 bases. Germline lookup yields CDR1 SGHRS and CDR2 YFSETQ. The CDR3 contains 16 residues. V trimming: 0 bases; J trimming: 0 bases; junction bases outside the gene matches: 5. The CDR3 bases are TGCGCCAGCAGCTTGGGACAGGGTCACATGAACACTGAAGCTTTCTTT. This translates into CASSLGQGHMNTEAFF.

This clonotype was recorded at least ten times. The chain couples TRBV4-2 to TRBJ2-1; a possible D gene is TRBD1 (5 bases). Germline CDR1 is LGHNA and CDR2 is YNFKEQ. This CDR3 has 15 residues. V was shortened by 0 bases and J by 0 bases, with 6 bases between the two germline ends. CDR3 protein: CASSQDGASYNEQFF. CDR3 sequence (DNA): TGTGCCAGCAGCCAAGATGGGGCCTCCTACAATGAGCAGTTCTTC.

This clonotype appeared many times. This chain uses TRBV12-3 or TRBV12-4 with TRBJ2-6; D remains ambiguous. Trimming took off 4 bases at V and 0 bases at J, with 7 bases between the two ends. The CDR3 runs 15 residues. The CDR3 sequence: CASSSGLSGANVLTF. Here the CDR3 DNA reads TGTGCCAGCAGTTCCGGGCTCTCTGGGGCCAACGTCCTGACTTTC.

This clonotype was detected many times. The chain uses TRBV6-5 and TRBJ2-7, with 10 nucleotides matching TRBD1. V gave up 0 bases and J gave up 2 bases; unmatched junction bases: 4. Germline V gene sequence: CDR1 MNHEY, CDR2 SVGAGI. This CDR3 is 16 amino acids long. CDR3 residues: CASSYSRDRGTYEQYF. The CDR3 coding sequence is TGTGCCAGCAGTTACTCGAGGGACAGGGGTACCTACGAGCAGTACTTC.

This clonotype was seen repeatedly, ten times or more. The chain recombines TRBV12-3 or TRBV12-4 with TRBJ2-7; tentatively, D is TRBD2 (7 bases). The ends were cut back, 7 bases at V and 6 bases at J, with 19 bases in the middle. The CDR3 is 14 amino acids. The CDR3 reads CASTLGRGYGEQYF. CDR3 bases: TGTGCCAGCACCCTGGGGAGGGGGTATGGCGAGCAGTACTTC.

This clonotype came up many times. The chain has TRBV20-1 and TRBJ1-5; TRBD1 aligns across 9 bases. The CDR3 consists of 17 residues. After removal of 2 bases from V and 7 bases from J, the junction contained 15 bases not matched to a gene. From germline, CDR1 is DFQATT and CDR2 SNEGSKA (reference sequence). CDR3 bases: TGCAGTGCTAGAACCCCCTTCGGGGACAGGGATCCGCAGCCCCAGCATTTT. Its protein is CSARTPFGDRDPQPQHF.

Remarks on this clonotype: A much larger clone is a single base away; this may be a read error. The V gene is TRBV6-5, the J gene TRBJ1-1; no clear D gene. Trimming took 0 bases from V and 4 from J, leaving 18 bases between them. CDR3 length: 17 residues. Germline V gene sequence: CDR1 MNHEY, CDR2 SVGAGI. Here the CDR3 DNA reads TGTGCCAGCAGTTACTCGATTTTTCGGAACATGAGCACTGAAGCTTTCTTT. As protein: CASSYSIFRNMSTEAFF.

This clonotype was detected only a few times. V usage is TRBV7-2 and J usage is TRBJ1-4; D may be TRBD1 (6 bases). CDR1 SGHTA and CDR2 FQGNSA come from the germline V gene. The CDR3 totals 15 residues. Trimming shortened V by 5 bases and J by 3 bases, and 13 bases separated the two germline ends. In DNA, the CDR3 is TGTGCCAGCAGCCAGGTGGAGGGGGCTAATGAAAAACTGTTTTTT. It codes for CASSQVEGANEKLFF.

This clonotype was found many times. V gene TRBV29-1 combines with J gene TRBJ1-2; 8 positions agree with TRBD1. V lost 4 bases to trimming and J lost 4 bases; unmatched junction nucleotides: 11. The CDR3 length is 15 residues. CDR1 is SQVTM and CDR2 is ANQGSEA in the germline V gene. The CDR3 loop reads CSVVGDRTAAYGYTF. The CDR3, as DNA: TGCAGCGTTGTGGGGGACAGGACCGCCGCCTATGGCTACACCTTC.

This clonotype occurred many times. The chain combines TRBV27 with TRBJ1-4, with TRBD1 as a possible D gene (6 bases). V dropped 5 bases and J dropped 3 bases, with 16 bases sitting between them. Germline lookup yields CDR1 MNHEY and CDR2 SMNVEV (reference sequence). This CDR3 is 16 amino acids long. CDR3 in DNA: TGTGCCAGCAGTCTCCGACAGGTATCAGCTAATGAAAAACTGTTTTTT. Translating it yields CASSLRQVSANEKLFF. Looking up the rest from reference TRBV27 and TRBJ1-4 gives the full variable domain: EAQVTQNPRYLITVTGKKLTVTCSQNMNHEYMSWYRQDPGLGLRQIYYSMNVEVTDKGDVPEGYKVSRKEKRNFPLILESPSPNQTSLYFCASSLRQVSANEKLFFGSGTQLSVL.

This clonotype occurred a few times. J is TRBJ1-5 and V is TRBV7-2; no definite D call. Trimming stripped 5 bases from V and 4 bases from J, with 15 bases between. CDR1 is SGHTA, CDR2 FQGNSA, per germline. CDR3 length: 15 residues. CDR3 in DNA: TGTGCCAGCAGCCTATTTTTGAAAGGGAATCAGCCCCAGCATTTT. Protein: CASSLFLKGNQPQHF.

The rearrangement links TRBV19 to TRBJ2-2; 7 nucleotides line up with TRBD1. Unmatched junction bases numbered 9, after V lost 3 bases and J lost 5 bases. There are 16 residues in the CDR3. CDR1 LNHDA and CDR2 SQIVND come from the germline V gene (reference sequence). CDR3 sequence: CASSIRRQGGTGELFF. The CDR3, as DNA: TGTGCCAGTAGTATCCGGCGACAGGGTGGGACCGGGGAGCTGTTTTTT.

This clonotype was seen at least ten times. This chain uses TRBV30 with TRBJ1-1; D unresolved. Trimming left V 4 bases short and J 0 bases short, with 9 bases between. CDR3 length: 13 residues. CDR1 GTSNPN and CDR2 SVGIG come from the germline V gene (reference sequence). The CDR3 region is CAWIPGMNTEAFF. CDR3 coding DNA: TGTGCCTGGATCCCCGGGATGAACACTGAAGCTTTCTTT.

This clonotype was observed many times. V usage is TRBV4-1 and J usage is TRBJ1-2, with a tentative D call TRBD1 (5 bases). The CDR3 has 15 amino acids. From germline, CDR1 is MGHRA and CDR2 YSYEKL. V dropped 3 bases and J dropped 7 bases, with 18 bases sitting between them. CDR3 region: CASSQKGTAGFGYTF. The CDR3 DNA is TGCGCCAGCAGCCAGAAGGGGACGGCGGGGTTTGGCTACACCTTC.

There are many counts of this clonotype. The V and J genes are TRBV11-2 and TRBJ1-2, with D unresolved. V lost 0 bases to trimming and J lost 4 bases, with 6 bases between them. The CDR3 is made up of 13 amino acids. Germline CDR1 is SGHAT and CDR2 is FQNNGV. This chain's CDR3 is CASSLEQFYGYTF. The CDR3, as DNA: TGTGCCAGCAGCTTAGAGCAGTTCTATGGCTACACCTTC. The entire variable domain, with the rest obtained from reference TRBV11-2 and TRBJ1-2, is as follows: EAGVAQSPRYKIIEKRQSVAFWCNPISGHATLYWYQQILGQGPKLLIQFQNNGVVDDSQLPKDRFSAERLKGVDSTLKIQPAKLEDSAVYLCASSLEQFYGYTFGSGTRLTVV.

This clonotype was picked up many times. The rearrangement joins TRBV7-2 to TRBJ2-5, with 8 bases lining up with TRBD2. Germline V CDR1 and CDR2: SGHTA, FQGNSA. Trimming at V came to 0 bases and at J to 4 bases, leaving 7 bases not matched to a gene. The CDR3 length is 16 residues. The CDR3 DNA follows: TGTGCCAGCAGCTTAGCGATATCGGGGGGGGCAGAGACCCAGTACTTC. As protein: CASSLAISGGAETQYF. The variable domain in full, with the rest retrieved from reference TRBV7-2 and TRBJ2-5, is GAGVSQSPSNKVTEKGKDVELRCDPISGHTALYWYRQSLGQGLEFLIYFQGNSAPDKSGLPSDRFSAERTGGSVSTLTIQRTQQEDSAVYLCASSLAISGGAETQYFGPGTRLLVL.

This clonotype was counted at least ten times. The chain carries TRBV9 and TRBJ1-1; D remains unclear. The CDR3 contains 13 residues. Trimming removed 0 bases from V and 4 bases from J, with 7 bases in between. Germline loops: CDR1 SGDLS, CDR2 YYNGEE. This chain's CDR3 is CASSVEVSTEAFF. Here the CDR3 DNA reads TGTGCCAGCAGCGTAGAGGTGAGCACTGAAGCTTTCTTT.

A few counts support this clonotype. The rearrangement joins TRBV11-2 to TRBJ2-1, with no clear D. Trimming pared 6 bases from V and 3 bases from J, leaving 3 bases between. Per the germline V gene, CDR1 is SGHAT and CDR2 is FQNNGV. The CDR3 sequence is 11 residues long. The CDR3 protein is CASSHYNEQFF. CDR3 sequence (DNA): TGTGCCAGCAGTCACTACAATGAGCAGTTCTTC.